Below are 29 T cell receptor beta chains sequenced from a single sample in a study of vaccination effects on CD4 cells after COVID-19. Under the ViraFEST assay, PBMC were stimulated with viral peptide pools so that antigen-specific CD4+ T cells expanded. Sequencing was performed afterwards. The authors isolated CD4+ T cells after around 10 days of culture. Two-dose vaccination with either BNT162b2 or mRNA-1273 was given to the participants. The table came from immunoSEQ multiplex PCR; TCRdb's copy has only in-frame clones and leaves some out. The sample consists of tens of thousands of clones, about three quarters of them appearing once. The antigens these receptors bind are not known. The material was CD4+ T cells from PBMCs cultured with HCoV-229E spike peptides, obtained after COVID-19 vaccination. The origin of the receptors is a human donor who received a COVID-19 vaccine.

This sequence joins TRBV18 and TRBJ2-7; 10 bases match TRBD1. Unmatched junction bases numbered 11, after V lost 3 bases and J lost 6 bases. The length of the CDR3 is 16 residues. Per the germline V gene, CDR1 is KGHSH and CDR2 is LQKENI. The CDR3 loop reads CASSPQGTGDSSEQYV. The CDR3 region has the DNA TGTGCCAGCTCACCTCAGGGGACAGGGGACTCTAGCGAGCAGTACGTC.

The chain uses TRBV7-3 and TRBJ2-2; no clear D gene. Looked up from germline, CDR1 is SGHTA and CDR2 is FQGTGA. The CDR3 is made up of 18 amino acids. V was trimmed by 5 bases and J by 0 bases, leaving 19 bases between them. CDR3 nucleotides: TGTGCCAGCAGCCCGTCATTCGGCGTTGGCTCGAACACCGGGGAGCTGTTTTTT. Translation gives CASSPSFGVGSNTGELFF.

A few counts support this clone. The V and J genes are TRBV27 and TRBJ1-3; D might be TRBD1 (6 bases). Germline V gives CDR1 MNHEY, CDR2 SMNVEV (reference sequence). V lost 4 bases and J 0 bases, leaving 13 bases between the germline ends. This CDR3 is 16 amino acids long. The CDR3, as DNA: TGTGCCAGCAGTTCCCGGGGGCGAGCCTCTGGAAACACCATATATTTT. Its protein product is CASSSRGRASGNTIYF.

The V and J genes are TRBV29-1 and TRBJ2-4, with D maybe TRBD2 (5 bases). The V gene's germline CDR1 is SQVTM and CDR2 ANQGSEA. The CDR3 has 15 amino acids. V was trimmed by 6 bases and J by 0 bases, leaving 15 bases between them. CDR3 region: CSVVTGVIAKNIQYF. DNA for the CDR3: TGCAGCGTCGTGACCGGGGTTATAGCCAAAAACATTCAGTACTTC.

This chain connects TRBV5-1 to TRBJ1-5; tentatively, D is TRBD1 (5 bases). From germline, CDR1 is SGHRS and CDR2 YFSETQ. The CDR3 runs 13 residues. The V gene lost 10 bases and the J gene lost 2 bases, with 13 bases spanning the gap. CDR3 residues: CAFDRPGNQPQHF. CDR3 DNA: TGCGCCTTCGACAGACCAGGCAATCAGCCCCAGCATTTT.

This chain connects TRBV19 to TRBJ1-1; D is perhaps TRBD1 (5 bases). The CDR3 is 15 residues long. CDR1 is LNHDA, CDR2 SQIVND, per germline (reference sequence). V was trimmed by 4 bases and J by 2 bases, leaving 14 bases between them. The CDR3 sequence is CASSTGWDGNTEAFF. In nucleotides, the CDR3 is TGTGCCAGTAGTACGGGGTGGGACGGAAACACTGAAGCTTTCTTT.

This clone was seen more than once but under ten times. This chain joins TRBV18 and TRBJ2-7; the match to TRBD1 covers 9 bases. Germline V gene lookup returns CDR1 KGHSH and CDR2 LQKENI. The ends lost 6 bases at V and 1 base at J; junction bases unmatched: 22. This CDR3 comprises 20 residues. The CDR3 region has the DNA TGTGCCAGCTCTCGGGACAGGGTCCGTTTTGTGTTTGAATTATCCTACGAGCAGTACGTC. Its translation: CASSRDRVRFVFELSYEQYV.

This sequence joins TRBV5-1 and TRBJ1-4; D is undetermined. The length of the CDR3 is 14 residues. CDR1 and CDR2 from the germline V gene are SGHRS and YFSETQ. With 3 bases removed from V and 3 bases from J, the gap between germline ends came to 9 bases. As DNA, the CDR3 is TGCGCCAGCAGCTCCGGACGTCCTAATGAAAAACTGTTTTTT. This sequence encodes CASSSGRPNEKLFF.

The rearrangement joins TRBV6-5 to TRBJ1-5; perhaps TRBD1 as D (5 bases). The V end lost 6 bases, the J end lost 3 bases, and 12 bases lay between the germline ends. Per germline, CDR1 MNHEY and CDR2 SVGAGI. The CDR3 is 14 residues long. CDR3 coding DNA: TGTGCCAGCAGAGCCGGCGGGGCCAATCAGCCCCAGCATTTT. This translates into CASRAGGANQPQHF.

The chain recombines TRBV7-3 with TRBJ2-1; 7 nucleotides agree with TRBD2. J lost 4 bases, V lost 1 base, and 7 bases had no gene match. This CDR3 contains 16 residues. The germline V gene has CDR1 SGHTA and CDR2 FQGTGA. The CDR3 loop reads CASSLMGGTLYNEQFF. Here the CDR3 DNA reads TGTGCCAGCAGCTTAATGGGGGGGACTCTTTACAATGAGCAGTTCTTC.

This clone came up once. The chain joins TRBV24-1 to TRBJ2-1; no definite D call. V gave up 1 base and J gave up 5 bases, with 8 bases separating them. The CDR3 spans 14 residues. Germline V gene lookup returns CDR1 KGHDR and CDR2 SFDVKD. The CDR3 reads CATSDFRINNEQFF. The CDR3 region has the DNA TGTGCCACCAGTGATTTTCGCATAAACAATGAGCAGTTCTTC.

The J gene is TRBJ1-6, the V gene TRBV2; D is unresolved. Germline CDR1 reads SNHLY; CDR2 reads FYNNEI. CDR3 length: 12 amino acids. The V end was cut by 5 bases, the J end by 16 bases, with 15 bases between. CDR3 amino acids: CASSLGPRKLHF. Here the CDR3 DNA reads TGTGCCAGCAGTCTCGGGCCCAGAAAGCTCCACTTT.

This clone was recorded a few times. This chain uses TRBV5-1 with TRBJ1-2; D is perhaps TRBD1 (5 bases). The germline V gene has CDR1 SGHRS and CDR2 YFSETQ. Trimming pared 0 bases from V and 3 bases from J, leaving 9 bases between. The CDR3 has 14 residues. CDR3 bases: TGCGCCAGCAGCTTGGGACAGTACTACTATGGCTACACCTTC. Translating gives CASSLGQYYYGYTF.

The chain couples TRBV4-1 to TRBJ1-1; TRBD1 agrees at 8 bases. This CDR3 is built from 16 residues. The junction had 4 bases not matched to a gene; V was cut back by 0 bases and J by 1 base. The germline CDR1 and CDR2 sequences are MGHRA and YSYEKL. Written as DNA, the CDR3 is TGCGCCAGCAGCCAAGATGGACAGGGACCGAACACTGAAGCTTTCTTT. Protein: CASSQDGQGPNTEAFF.

The chain has TRBV6-5 and TRBJ1-2; 10 bases align to TRBD1. The CDR3 totals 15 residues. Trimming cost V 0 bases and J 8 bases; bases outside gene matches: 6. Germline lookup yields CDR1 MNHEY and CDR2 SVGAGI. Here the CDR3 DNA reads TGTGCCAGCAGTTACTCGAGACAGGGGGCCAGGGGCTACACCTTC. It yields the protein CASSYSRQGARGYTF.

The rearrangement joins TRBV7-8 to TRBJ1-5, with 8 bases matching TRBD1. Germline CDR1 and CDR2: SGHVS and FQNEAQ. V lost 5 bases and J lost 3; bases outside the gene matches: 6. The CDR3 contains 15 residues. CDR3 DNA sequence: TGTGCCAGCAGCCCGGGGACAGGCGACAATCAGCCCCAGCATTTT. It codes for CASSPGTGDNQPQHF.

This clone was observed a few times. This chain joins TRBV30 and TRBJ1-1; no clear D. CDR1 and CDR2 from the germline V gene are GTSNPN and SVGIG (reference sequence). The CDR3 has 12 residues. V lost 2 bases and J lost 1, with 5 bases in between. The DNA for the CDR3 is TGTGCCTGGAGTTATACGAACACTGAAGCTTTCTTT. Protein: CAWSYTNTEAFF.

This clone is a singleton in its sample. The gene calls are TRBV7-2 and TRBJ1-5, with D unclear. V lost 5 bases and J 7 bases, leaving 12 bases between the germline ends. This CDR3 is 13 amino acids long. CDR1 and CDR2 from the germline V gene are SGHTA and FQGNSA. The CDR3 reads CASSTSYGQPQHF. The CDR3, as DNA: TGTGCCAGCAGCACCTCCTACGGACAGCCCCAGCATTTT. The full variable domain, its missing parts supplied by reference TRBV7-2 and TRBJ1-5, is GAGVSQSPSNKVTEKGKDVELRCDPISGHTALYWYRQSLGQGLEFLIYFQGNSAPDKSGLPSDRFSAERTGGSVSTLTIQRTQQEDSAVYLCASSTSYGQPQHFGDGTRLSIL.

J is TRBJ2-7 and V is TRBV25-1; 10 bases line up with TRBD1. V lost 5 bases to trimming and J lost 5 bases; unmatched junction nucleotides: 6. This CDR3 is 14 amino acids long. Germline values: CDR1 MGHDK, CDR2 SYGVNS. The CDR3 loop is CASSSTGTGDEQYV. The DNA of the CDR3 is TGTGCCAGCAGTTCCACCGGGACAGGGGACGAGCAGTACGTC.

The genes are TRBV15 and TRBJ2-1; 14 bases line up with TRBD2. Per the germline V gene, CDR1 is LNHNV and CDR2 is YYDKDF (reference sequence). CDR3 length equals 18 residues. The ends lost 2 bases at V and 5 bases at J; junction bases unmatched: 8. The CDR3, as DNA: TGTGCCACCAGCAGACTCGGACTAGCGGGGGGAGGAAACAATGAGCAGTTCTTC. Residues: CATSRLGLAGGGNNEQFF.

The sample holds a few counts of this clone. The chain is built from TRBV29-1 and TRBJ2-2; 10 bases agree with TRBD2. The length of the CDR3 is 14 residues. Germline V gene data show CDR1 as SQVTM and CDR2 as ANQGSEA. V gave up 8 bases and J gave up 6 bases; unmatched junction bases: 9. The CDR3 protein is CSYRAGGVSGELFF. CDR3 sequence (DNA): TGCAGCTATAGAGCGGGGGGGGTCTCCGGGGAGCTGTTTTTT.

The chain is built from TRBV5-6 and TRBJ2-7; 7 positions match TRBD2. Germline V gene sequence: CDR1 SGHDT, CDR2 YYEEEE. The V and J ends lost 3 bases and 4 bases, in that order; junction bases with no gene match: 7. This CDR3 comprises 14 residues. For the CDR3, the DNA is TGTGCCAGCAGCTCAACGGGGGGTCCTTACGAGCAGTACGTC. This sequence encodes CASSSTGGPYEQYV.

The chain employs TRBV7-2 and TRBJ1-5; D possibly corresponds to TRBD1 (5 bases). Germline V CDR1 and CDR2: SGHTA, FQGNSA. This CDR3 is 16 amino acids long. V was cut by 2 bases and J by 2 bases, with 13 bases left in between. The DNA for the CDR3 is TGTGCCAGCAGCTTAATAGGGACCGCGGGCAATCAGCCCCAGCATTTT. The encoded protein is CASSLIGTAGNQPQHF.

V is TRBV5-1 and J is TRBJ2-2; TRBD1 matches 10 bases. V trimming: 7 bases; J trimming: 5 bases; junction bases outside the gene matches: 8. Per the germline V gene, CDR1 is SGHRS and CDR2 is YFSETQ. The length of the CDR3 is 15 residues. The CDR3: CASRQGAPLTGELFF. Here the CDR3 DNA reads TGCGCCAGCCGACAGGGGGCACCTTTAACCGGGGAGCTGTTTTTT.

The chain recombines TRBV15 with TRBJ1-4; possible D gene TRBD1, 5 bases. V gave up 5 bases and J gave up 4 bases, with 14 bases separating them. The CDR3 contains 15 residues. CDR1 is LNHNV and CDR2 is YYDKDF in the germline V gene (reference sequence). In nucleotides, the CDR3 is TGTGCCACCAGCCGCACCGGGACGCTTAATGAAAAACTGTTTTTT. Its protein is CATSRTGTLNEKLFF. The variable domain in full, completed from reference TRBV15 and TRBJ1-4, reads DAMVIQNPRYQVTQFGKPVTLSCSQTLNHNVMYWYQQKSSQAPKLLFHYYDKDFNNEADTPDNFQSRRPNTSFCFLDIRSPGLGDTAMYLCATSRTGTLNEKLFFGSGTQLSVL.

V gene TRBV25-1 combines with J gene TRBJ2-5; 12 positions match TRBD2. The CDR3 has 16 amino acids. Germline lookup yields CDR1 MGHDK and CDR2 SYGVNS. Trimming took 2 bases from V and 2 from J; bases not matched to a gene: 3. Written as DNA, the CDR3 is TGTGCCAGCAGTGAAGGACTAGCGGGACCTCAAGAGACCCAGTACTTC. Translated: CASSEGLAGPQETQYF.

This CDR3 reads CASSLARGEYGYTF. CDR3 bases: TGCGCCAGCAGCTTGGCCAGGGGGGAATATGGCTACACCTTC. The chain carries TRBV5-1 and TRBJ1-2; 7 nucleotides agree with TRBD1. The CDR3 has 14 amino acids. Trimming took 0 bases from V and 5 from J; bases not matched to a gene: 4. CDR1 is SGHRS and CDR2 is YFSETQ in the germline V gene.

This clone has only a few counts. The J gene is TRBJ2-2, the V gene TRBV24-1; D not resolved. V was clipped by 2 bases and J by 0 bases, with 6 bases between them. There are 15 residues in the CDR3. Germline CDR1 and CDR2: KGHDR and SFDVKD. CDR3 nucleotide sequence: TGTGCCACCAGTGATTCGGTCACGAACACCGGGGAGCTGTTTTTT. Translating gives CATSDSVTNTGELFF.

The chain recombines TRBV3-1 (or the pseudogene TRBV3-2) with TRBJ2-4; tentatively, D is TRBD1 (6 bases). V was cut by 1 base and J by 0 bases, with 10 bases left in between. The CDR3 contains 16 residues. Germline assignment: CDR1 LGHDT and CDR2 YNNKEL (reference sequence). The DNA for the CDR3 is TGTGCCAGCAGCCAAGGGGACACGATAGCCAAAAACATTCAGTACTTC. It specifies CASSQGDTIAKNIQYF.